The 4 T cell receptor beta chains presented below share a single source sample, sequenced in a study of CD8+ T cells in alopecia areata. Extracted from the samples, RNA was reverse transcribed into cDNA to serve as the sequencing template. The repertoire was sequenced with immunoSEQ multiplex PCR; TCRdb's copy has only in-frame clones and lacks some. The repertoire includes 120,000 to 150,000 clones, over 70% of them detected once, and roughly 15% sits in the top ten. The source was CD8+ T cells sorted from blood, collected at week 0. These receptors were taken from a human donor with alopecia areata.

This sequence joins TRBV29-1 and TRBJ1-1; D call uncertain. V shed 3 bases and J shed 4 bases, with 12 bases lying between them. CDR1 is SQVTM and CDR2 is ANQGSEA in the germline V gene. The CDR3 has 13 amino acids. The CDR3 loop reads CSVDLGLSTEAFF. CDR3 sequence (DNA): TGCAGCGTTGATTTGGGGTTGAGCACTGAAGCTTTCTTT.

This rearrangement joins TRBV2 to TRBJ1-1; unclear D gene. Trimming cost V 7 bases and J 2 bases, with 8 bases left between them. Germline loops: CDR1 SNHLY, CDR2 FYNNEI. This CDR3 is built from 12 residues. CDR3 loop: CASKGGNTEAFF. The CDR3 bases are TGTGCCAGCAAGGGCGGTAACACTGAAGCTTTCTTT. Based on the CDR3 plus reference TRBV2 and TRBJ1-1, the full variable domain is EPEVTQTPSHQVTQMGQEVILRCVPISNHLYFYWYRQILGQKVEFLVSFYNNEISEKSEIFDDQFSVERPDGSNFTLKIRSTKLEDSAMYFCASKGGNTEAFFGQGTRLTVV.

This CDR3 is CASSSLATGWGNYGYTF. In nucleotides, the CDR3 is TGTGCCAGCAGTTCACTGGCAACAGGGTGGGGCAACTATGGCTACACCTTC. V gene TRBV27 combines with J gene TRBJ1-2, with D maybe TRBD1 (6 bases). V was pared by 4 bases and J by 2 bases, with 20 bases between. CDR1 is MNHEY and CDR2 is SMNVEV in the germline V gene (reference sequence). The CDR3 length is 17 residues.

The V call is TRBV7-2, the J call TRBJ2-1; TRBD2 matches at 14 bases. Germline lookup yields CDR1 SGHTA and CDR2 FQGNSA. With 7 bases clipped from V and 8 bases from J, the junction kept 10 bases outside the gene matches. This CDR3 has 16 amino acids. Here the CDR3 reads CASTYFPTSGRDEQFF. The CDR3 DNA reads TGTGCCAGCACCTACTTCCCGACTAGCGGGAGGGATGAGCAGTTCTTC. Based on the CDR3 plus reference TRBV7-2 and TRBJ2-1, the full variable domain is GAGVSQSPSNKVTEKGKDVELRCDPISGHTALYWYRQSLGQGLEFLIYFQGNSAPDKSGLPSDRFSAERTGGSVSTLTIQRTQQEDSAVYLCASTYFPTSGRDEQFFGPGTRLTVL.